These T cell receptor beta chains were read from a single sample in a study of cytomegalovirus exposure and HLA in healthy donors. Profiled with immunoSEQ multiplex PCR; TCRdb holds only in-frame clones, not every one. Here the sample spans about 130,000 clones, 75% to 80% being singletons. The specimen was PBMCs. These receptors came from a man aged 25 to 45 in good health and CMV-seronegative. Both conserved end residues are part of each CDR3. The D gene is left open where the match is weak. Some rows mark clone size as missing; the rest say once, few, many or name a class of expanded clone.

d_call j_call clone_size v_call cdr3_aa cdr3_nt
NA TRBJ2-7 once TRBV5-4 CASSLGGPSYEQYF TGTGCCAGCAGCTTAGGGGGACCCTCCTACGAGCAGTACTTC
TRBD1 TRBJ2-7 NA TRBV7-9 CASSGTGTLREQYF TGTGCCAGCAGCGGGACAGGGACCCTGCGCGAGCAGTACTTC
NA TRBJ2-6 NA TRBV4-1 CASSQPRQAASSGANVLTF TGCGCCAGCAGCCAACCGAGACAGGCAGCCTCCTCTGGGGCCAACGTCCTGACTTTC
NA TRBJ1-1 NA TRBV19 CASSTAVNTEAFF TGTGCCAGTAGTACGGCGGTGAACACTGAAGCTTTCTTT
TRBD2 TRBJ2-1 NA TRBV4-1 CASSQGAGVSYNEQFF TGCGCCAGCAGCCAAGGTGCGGGAGTGTCCTACAATGAGCAGTTCTTC
TRBD1 TRBJ1-2 NA TRBV10-3 CAITLTGDGYTF TGTGCCATCACCCTTACAGGGGACGGCTACACCTTC
TRBD1 TRBJ1-1 few TRBV2 CASSVGQWNTEAFF TGTGCCAGCAGTGTGGGACAGTGGAACACTGAAGCTTTCTTT
NA TRBJ2-7 NA TRBV6-5 CASTLSAGTYEQYF TGTGCCAGCACCCTCTCGGCGGGAACCTACGAGCAGTACTTC
NA TRBJ2-5 few TRBV19 CASSITEETQYF TGTGCCAGTAGTATAACGGAAGAGACCCAGTACTTC
NA TRBJ2-5 NA TRBV28 CASSDTVAQETQYF TGTGCCAGCAGTGATACAGTTGCTCAAGAGACCCAGTACTTC
TRBD1 TRBJ2-7 NA TRBV6-5 CASSHPGTGQGEQYF TGTGCCAGCAGCCACCCCGGGACAGGCCAGGGTGAGCAGTACTTC